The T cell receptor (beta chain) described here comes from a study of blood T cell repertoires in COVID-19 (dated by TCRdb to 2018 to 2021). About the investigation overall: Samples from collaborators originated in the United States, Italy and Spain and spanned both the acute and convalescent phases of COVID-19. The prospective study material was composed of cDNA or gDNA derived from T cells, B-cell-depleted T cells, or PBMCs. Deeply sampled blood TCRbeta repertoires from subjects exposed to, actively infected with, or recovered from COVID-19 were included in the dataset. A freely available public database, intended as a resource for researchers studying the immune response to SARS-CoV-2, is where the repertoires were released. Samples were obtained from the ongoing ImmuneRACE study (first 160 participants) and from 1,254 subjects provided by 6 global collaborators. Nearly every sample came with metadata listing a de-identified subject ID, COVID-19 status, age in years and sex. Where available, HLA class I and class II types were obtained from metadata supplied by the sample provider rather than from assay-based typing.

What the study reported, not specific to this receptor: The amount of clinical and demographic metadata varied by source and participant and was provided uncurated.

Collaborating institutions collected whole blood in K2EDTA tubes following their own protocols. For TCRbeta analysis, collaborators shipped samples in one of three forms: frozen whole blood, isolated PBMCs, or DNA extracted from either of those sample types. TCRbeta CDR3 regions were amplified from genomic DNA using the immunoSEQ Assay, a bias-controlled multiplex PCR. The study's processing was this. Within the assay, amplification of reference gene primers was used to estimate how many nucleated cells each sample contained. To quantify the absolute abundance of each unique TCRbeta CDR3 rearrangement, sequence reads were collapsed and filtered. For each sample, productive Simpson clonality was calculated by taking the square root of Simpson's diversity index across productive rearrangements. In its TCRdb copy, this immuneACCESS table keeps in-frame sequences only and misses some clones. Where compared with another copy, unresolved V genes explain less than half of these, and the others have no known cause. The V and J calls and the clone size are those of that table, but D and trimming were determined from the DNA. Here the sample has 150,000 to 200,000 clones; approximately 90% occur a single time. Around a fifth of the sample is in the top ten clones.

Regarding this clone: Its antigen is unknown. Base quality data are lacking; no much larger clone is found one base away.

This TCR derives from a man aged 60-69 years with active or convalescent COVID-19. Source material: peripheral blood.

In nucleotide form, the sequence is TGTGCCAGCAGCCCCCTGGACAGGGGGCAGGACGAGCAGTACTTC. Its protein product is CASSPLDRGQDEQYF. The sequence links TRBV7-9 to TRBJ2-7; TRBD1 agrees with 11 junctional bases. CDR1 and CDR2 are drawn from the germline V gene (reference sequence): SEHNR, FQNEAQ. Germline trimming amounts to 5 bases on V and 5 bases on J, with 8 as the count of junction bases outside the gene matches. The CDR3 goes from the cysteine to the phenylalanine over 15 residues. The read is trimmed to its CDR3 DNA, 45 bases read in frame from base 1. The reference TRBV7-9 and TRBJ2-7 proteins fill in what lies around the CDR3, so the full variable domain reads DTGVSQNPRHKITKRGQNVTFRCDPISEHNRLYWYRQTLGQGPEFLTYFQNEAQLEKSRLLSDRFSAERPKGSFSTLEIQRTEQGDSAMYLCASSPLDRGQDEQYFGPGTRLTVT.